These 20 T cell receptor beta chains were all obtained from the same sample, sequenced in a study of tumour-infiltrating T cells in Burkitt lymphoma. Assay: immunoSEQ multiplex PCR; the TCRdb copy retains only in-frame clones and omits some. The table shows around 700 clones, with around 12% occurring only once. The sequenced sample was tumor tissue. The receptors derive from a human donor with Burkitt lymphoma.

This clone has just a few counts. This rearrangement joins TRBV28 to TRBJ2-7; TRBD1 is a possible D gene (6 bases). The CDR3 extends over 15 amino acids. In germline, CDR1 is MDHEN, CDR2 SYDVKM. Trimming removed 8 bases from V and 1 base from J, with 18 bases in between. In nucleotides, the CDR3 is TGTGCCAGCTTTAGGAGGCAGGGGAGTTCCTACGAGCAGTACTTC. Its translation: CASFRRQGSSYEQYF.

V usage is TRBV28 and J usage is TRBJ1-5; D is ambiguous. The CDR3 loop spans 14 amino acids. CDR1 and CDR2 from the germline V gene are MDHEN and SYDVKM. Deletions cut 1 base from V and 2 bases from J, with 6 bases between. The CDR3 spells CASSLFGGNQPQHF. DNA of the CDR3: TGTGCCAGCAGTTTATTTGGGGGCAATCAGCCCCAGCATTTT. Drawing the rest from reference TRBV28 and TRBJ1-5, the complete variable domain is DVKVTQSSRYLVKRTGEKVFLECVQDMDHENMFWYRQDPGLGLRLIYFSYDVKMKEKGDIPEGYSVSREKKERFSLILESASTNQTSMYLCASSLFGGNQPQHFGDGTRLSIL.

This clone was found a few times. The J gene is TRBJ1-5, the V gene TRBV19; no definite D call. The germline V gene encodes CDR1 LNHDA and CDR2 SQIVND (reference sequence). The CDR3 spans 15 residues. Trimming took 7 bases from V and 1 from J, leaving 14 bases between them. In DNA form, the CDR3 reads TGTGCCAGTAACAACAGAGCCCGAAGCAATCAGCCCCAGCATTTT. Its protein is CASNNRARSNQPQHF.

V gene TRBV9 combines with J gene TRBJ1-2, with 9 bases aligning to TRBD1. V lost 3 bases to trimming and J lost 6 bases; unmatched junction nucleotides: 12. This CDR3 has 16 amino acids. Looked up from germline, CDR1 is SGDLS and CDR2 is YYNGEE. The DNA for the CDR3 is TGTGCCAGCAGCGCAATCCTACAGGGGGCACGAAATGGCTACACCTTC. This encodes CASSAILQGARNGYTF.

The DNA of the CDR3 is TGTGCCAGCAGTCTACGGGGGGCCGAGACCCAGTACTTC. It is translated as CASSLRGAETQYF. The V gene is TRBV28, the J gene TRBJ2-5; TRBD2 might be the D (7 bases). CDR1 and CDR2 (germline): MDHEN, SYDVKM. CDR3 length: 13 amino acids. V was shortened by 5 bases and J by 5 bases, with 12 bases between the two germline ends.

This clone turned up a few times. Other DNA sequences of this sample code for an identical CDR3. This chain connects TRBV9 to TRBJ2-7; D possibly corresponds to TRBD1 (6 bases). This CDR3 spans 14 amino acids. Deletions cut 3 bases from V and 2 bases from J, with 12 bases between. CDR1 is SGDLS and CDR2 is YYNGEE in the germline V gene. CDR3 sequence (DNA): TGTGCCAGCAGCGAGGGACAACTAACCTACGAGCAGTACTTC. Its translation: CASSEGQLTYEQYF.

This chain joins TRBV7-9 and TRBJ1-2; D may be TRBD1 (5 bases). The CDR3 is 16 residues long. The V end lost 0 bases, the J end lost 3 bases, and 14 bases lay between the germline ends. Per the germline V gene, CDR1 is SEHNR and CDR2 is FQNEAQ (reference sequence). The CDR3 DNA sequence: TGTGCCAGCAGCTTAGCGGGACGAGGACCCGACTATGGCTACACCTTC. Protein: CASSLAGRGPDYGYTF.

This clone was seen a handful of times. Its ends do not fully match the called genes, so a read error is possible. The rearrangement joins TRBV7-7 to TRBJ2-1; D unresolved. The CDR3 is 13 residues long. Germline CDR1 and CDR2: SSHAT and FNYEAQ (reference sequence). Here the CDR3 reads CASSLDAPGEQFF. For the CDR3, the DNA is TGTGCTAGCAGCTTAGATGCCCCTGGAGAGCAGTTCTTC. Full variable domain (outside the CDR3, taken from reference TRBV7-7 and TRBJ2-1): GAGVSQSPRYKVTKRGQDVTLRCDPISSHATLYWYQQALGQGPEFLTYFNYEAQPDKSGLPSDRFSAERPEGSISTLTIQRTEQRDSAMYRCASSLDAPGEQFFGPGTRLTVL.

This clone appeared a few times. This chain links TRBV7-3 with TRBJ2-3, with a possible D match to TRBD2 (6 bases). The V and J ends lost 5 bases and 3 bases respectively, with 30 bases between them. The CDR3 sequence is 20 residues long. Germline loops: CDR1 SGHTA, CDR2 FQGTGA. Written as DNA, the CDR3 is TGTGCCAGCAGCCCAAAAGGATACGACTATGCGGGGAGACGTACAGATACGCAGTATTTT. This codes for CASSPKGYDYAGRRTDTQYF.

This clone came up a few times. One end of the junction fails to match germline, which may point to a read error. The genes are TRBV6-5 and TRBJ1-2; D might be TRBD1 (5 bases). Germline-derived CDR1 and CDR2 are MNHEY and SVGAGI. This CDR3 is built from 16 residues. This CDR3 is CTSSYSTQAIGNGYTF. In nucleotides, the CDR3 is TGTACCAGCAGTTACTCGACACAGGCCATAGGTAATGGCTACACCTTC.

This clone was seen more than once but under ten times. The J gene is TRBJ2-1, the V gene TRBV9, with a possible D match to TRBD2 (6 bases). The CDR3 extends over 15 amino acids. CDR1 and CDR2 (germline): SGDLS, YYNGEE. The V and J ends lost 2 bases and 4 bases respectively, with 13 bases between them. The CDR3, as DNA: TGTGCCAGCAGCGTCGAACTAGGGACTTACAATGAGCAGTTCTTC. Its protein product is CASSVELGTYNEQFF.

The CDR3, as DNA: TGTGCCAGCAGCTCGCCAGGGGGGGGCACGACCGGGGAGCTGTTTTTT. It encodes CASSSPGGGTTGELFF. The gene calls are TRBV7-9 and TRBJ2-2; possibly TRBD1 or TRBD2 for D (7 bases each). Trimming pared 4 bases from V and 5 bases from J, leaving 17 bases between. Germline-derived CDR1 and CDR2 are SEHNR and FQNEAQ (reference sequence). The CDR3 has 16 residues.

Of note for this clone: This could be a read error, since a much larger clone is one nucleotide away. Other DNA variants within this sample encode the same CDR3. J is TRBJ2-3 and V is TRBV7-2; D unclear. Germline CDR1 reads SGHTA; CDR2 reads FQGNSA. CDR3 length: 16 amino acids. The V gene lost 5 bases and the J gene lost 3 bases, with 18 bases spanning the gap. CDR3 sequence reads: CASSAGPVGNTDTQYF. The CDR3 coding sequence is TGTGCCAGCAGCGCCGGGCCCGTTGGAAATACAGATACGCAGTATTTT.

The chain employs TRBV5-1 and TRBJ2-6, with a possible D match to TRBD2 (7 bases). This CDR3 is built from 18 residues. Germline V gene lookup returns CDR1 SGHRS and CDR2 YFSETQ. The ends were cut back, 3 bases at V and 3 bases at J, with 19 bases in the middle. This CDR3 reads CASSSAPGGLVGANVLTF. The CDR3 DNA follows: TGCGCCAGCAGCTCGGCTCCGGGGGGCCTTGTTGGGGCCAACGTCCTGACTTTC.

The chain recombines TRBV27 with TRBJ2-7; 7 nucleotides align to TRBD2. Germline V gene lookup returns CDR1 MNHEY and CDR2 SMNVEV (reference sequence). The V segment lost 6 bases and the J segment 2 bases; nucleotides outside the gene matches: 13. The CDR3 extends over 16 amino acids. DNA of the CDR3: TGTGCCAGCAGCTTGAGAGCGGGGACCAACCCCTACGAGCAGTACTTC. Translating it yields CASSLRAGTNPYEQYF.

V and J are TRBV7-9 and TRBJ1-3; D unresolved. The CDR3 contains 15 residues. Germline-derived CDR1 and CDR2 are SEHNR and FQNEAQ (reference sequence). Trimming removed 4 bases from V and 4 bases from J, with 14 bases in between. The CDR3: CASSSGSTTGNTIYF. Written as DNA, the CDR3 is TGTGCCAGCAGCTCCGGATCTACAACCGGAAACACCATATATTTT.

V is TRBV4-2 and J is TRBJ2-7; TRBD2 agrees at 7 bases. Germline-derived CDR1 and CDR2 are LGHNA and YNFKEQ. Trimming at V came to 0 bases and at J to 6 bases, leaving 5 bases not matched to a gene. The CDR3 loop spans 14 amino acids. For the CDR3, the DNA is TGTGCCAGCAGCCAAGATCTCCTAGCGGCCGAGCAGTACTTC. Protein: CASSQDLLAAEQYF.

V and J are TRBV5-1 and TRBJ2-1; the match to TRBD1 covers 10 bases. The germline V gene encodes CDR1 SGHRS and CDR2 YFSETQ. With 6 bases clipped from V and 10 bases from J, the junction kept 10 bases outside the gene matches. This CDR3 has 14 residues. CDR3 protein: CASNLDRGNVEQFF. The CDR3 region has the DNA TGCGCCAGCAACCTGGACAGGGGGAACGTGGAGCAGTTCTTC. Based on the CDR3 plus reference TRBV5-1 and TRBJ2-1, the full variable domain is KAGVTQTPRYLIKTRGQQVTLSCSPISGHRSVSWYQQTPGQGLQFLFEYFSETQRNKGNFPGRFSGRQFSNSRSEMNVSTLELGDSALYLCASNLDRGNVEQFFGPGTRLTVL.

The chain joins TRBV18 to TRBJ2-7, with 14 bases identical to TRBD2. CDR1 and CDR2 from the germline V gene are KGHSH and LQKENI. The length of the CDR3 is 18 residues. V lost 5 bases, J lost 4 bases, and 13 bases stayed unmatched. CDR3 sequence: CASSITTGLAGETYEQYF. CDR3 nucleotide sequence: TGTGCCAGCTCAATAACGACGGGACTAGCGGGGGAGACGTACGAGCAGTACTTC. Full variable domain (outside the CDR3, taken from reference TRBV18 and TRBJ2-7): NAGVMQNPRHLVRRRGQEARLRCSPMKGHSHVYWYRQLPEEGLKFMVYLQKENIIDESGMPKERFSAEFPKEGPSILRIQQVVRGDSAAYFCASSITTGLAGETYEQYFGPGTRLTVT.

There are a few counts of this clone. This chain uses TRBV4-1 with TRBJ1-1, with D uncertain. Per the germline V gene, CDR1 is MGHRA and CDR2 is YSYEKL. Trimming cost V 1 base and J 1 base, with 4 bases left between them. This CDR3 comprises 13 residues. CDR3 loop: CASSQVGNTEAFF. CDR3 nucleotides: TGCGCCAGCAGCCAAGTGGGGAACACTGAAGCTTTCTTT.